The source of this T cell receptor (beta chain) is a study of blood T cell repertoires in COVID-19. Across the study: The origin of the acute and convalescent COVID-19 samples was the United States, Italy and Spain.

This clone showed up just once. TCRdb keeps only in-frame clones here, not all; method: immunoSEQ multiplex PCR. The sample contains 95,000 or so clones, around 86% of which appear only once. This CDR3 has 15 amino acids. V dropped 5 bases and J dropped 2; count of bases not matched to a gene: 7. Germline-derived CDR1 and CDR2 are MDHEN and SYDVKM. Sequenced sample: peripheral blood. The V gene is TRBV28, the J gene TRBJ1-2; 8 positions agree with TRBD1. The source is a woman aged 70-85 years with acute or convalescent COVID-19. The CDR3 bases are TGTGCCAGCAGTCTCCAGGGACAGGCGAACTATGGCTACACCTTC. It specifies CASSLQGQANYGYTF.